The rows below give T cell receptor beta chains drawn from one sample of a study of blood T cells in healthy people across ages. MiXCR, applied by TCRdb to the 5' RACE reads, yields one record per CDR3 protein. Of approximately 290,000 distinct CDR3 sequences detected, roughly 29% appear once; the ten largest clones hold roughly 30%. Source material: blood. These receptors came from a woman between 65 and 79 years old in good health. Each CDR3 is given with its conserved first and last residue. Fields, in order: J gene, V gene, D gene, clone size, CDR3 DNA, CDR3 protein. D genes are given only for firm matches. Clone sizes are given selectively: once, few, many, or a class where the clone is expanded.

j_call: TRBJ1-5
v_call: TRBV5-1
d_call: .
clone_size: few
cdr3_nt: TGCGCCAGCAGCCCGACCCAGGCGGGACAGCCCCAGCATTTT
cdr3_aa: CASSPTQAGQPQHF

j_call: TRBJ1-4
v_call: TRBV5-1
d_call: .
clone_size: .
cdr3_nt: TGCGCCAGCAGCTTCGAACCAACTAATGAAAAACTGTTTTTT
cdr3_aa: CASSFEPTNEKLFF

j_call: TRBJ2-7
v_call: TRBV11-2
d_call: TRBD1
clone_size: many
cdr3_nt: TGTGCCAGCAGCCGGACAGGGTACGAGCAGTACTTC
cdr3_aa: CASSRTGYEQYF

j_call: TRBJ1-2
v_call: TRBV18
d_call: .
clone_size: few
cdr3_nt: TGTGCCAGCTCACCAGCCGGGGGCGGCCTCGGTTCAGTTGGCTACACCTTC
cdr3_aa: CASSPAGGGLGSVGYTF

j_call: TRBJ2-5
v_call: TRBV9
d_call: .
clone_size: .
cdr3_nt: TGTGCCAGCAGCGTAGCAACGGGGGAACAAGAGACCCAGTACTTC
cdr3_aa: CASSVATGEQETQYF

j_call: TRBJ2-3
v_call: TRBV15
d_call: .
clone_size: .
cdr3_nt: TGTGCCACCAGCAGAGATGCAGATACGCAGTATTTT
cdr3_aa: CATSRDADTQYF

j_call: TRBJ2-7
v_call: TRBV5-1
d_call: TRBD2
clone_size: .
cdr3_nt: TGCGCCAGCAGCTTGACTAGCGGGAGCCCCTACGAGCAGTACTTC
cdr3_aa: CASSLTSGSPYEQYF

j_call: TRBJ2-5
v_call: TRBV5-5
d_call: .
clone_size: .
cdr3_nt: TGTGCCAGCAGCTTGGTGCGACGGCAAGAGACCCAGTACTTC
cdr3_aa: CASSLVRRQETQYF

j_call: TRBJ2-7
v_call: TRBV12-3/TRBV12-4
d_call: TRBD1
clone_size: few
cdr3_nt: TGTGCCAGCACCGCGGACAGGGCCTACGAGCAGTACTTC
cdr3_aa: CASTADRAYEQYF

j_call: TRBJ2-1
v_call: TRBV12-3/TRBV12-4
d_call: .
clone_size: many
cdr3_nt: TGTGCCAGCAGTGGGTGGGTGGGTACCTACAATGAGCAGTTCTTC
cdr3_aa: CASSGWVGTYNEQFF

j_call: TRBJ2-7
v_call: TRBV3-1
d_call: .
clone_size: few
cdr3_nt: TGTGCCAGCAGTCCAGGGATTCCTTCCTACGAGCAGTACTTC
cdr3_aa: CASSPGIPSYEQYF

j_call: TRBJ1-1
v_call: TRBV14
d_call: .
clone_size: few
cdr3_nt: TGTGCCAGCAGCCGCCCCCAGGCTGCTGAAGCTTTCTTT
cdr3_aa: CASSRPQAAEAFF

j_call: TRBJ1-1
v_call: TRBV2
d_call: TRBD1
clone_size: few
cdr3_nt: TGTGCCTGCAGTGTGGGACAGGGGAACACTGAAGCTTTCTTT
cdr3_aa: CACSVGQGNTEAFF

j_call: TRBJ2-2
v_call: TRBV4-1
d_call: .
clone_size: .
cdr3_nt: TGCGCCAGCAGCCAAGTTGGGATCCGGGAGCTGTTTTTT
cdr3_aa: CASSQVGIRELFF

j_call: TRBJ2-2
v_call: TRBV28
d_call: .
clone_size: few
cdr3_nt: TGTGCCAGCAACCGACCGAACACCGGGGAGCTGTTTTTT
cdr3_aa: CASNRPNTGELFF

j_call: TRBJ1-1
v_call: TRBV25-1
d_call: .
clone_size: .
cdr3_nt: TGTGCCAGCAGTGGATATCAATCCCGAGGCGGGAGGGAAGCTTTCTTT
cdr3_aa: CASSGYQSRGGREAFF

j_call: TRBJ2-5
v_call: TRBV25-1
d_call: TRBD2
clone_size: .
cdr3_nt: TGTGCCAGCAGTGAAGAGGGGGGACTAGCGGGACTCCTAGGGGAGACCCAGTACTTC
cdr3_aa: CASSEEGGLAGLLGETQYF

j_call: TRBJ1-5
v_call: TRBV28
d_call: .
clone_size: few
cdr3_nt: TGTGCCAGCAGTTTGGGGGCAGGGAGCAATCAGCCCCAGCATTTT
cdr3_aa: CASSLGAGSNQPQHF

j_call: TRBJ2-5
v_call: TRBV29-1
d_call: TRBD2
clone_size: many
cdr3_nt: TGCAGCGTCGGGACTAGCGGGGAGACCCAGTACTTC
cdr3_aa: CSVGTSGETQYF

j_call: TRBJ2-1
v_call: TRBV4-3
d_call: TRBD2
clone_size: .
cdr3_nt: TGCGCCAGCAGCCAAGAAATAGCGGGAGAGGGGAGGAATGAGCAGTTCTTC
cdr3_aa: CASSQEIAGEGRNEQFF

j_call: TRBJ2-1
v_call: TRBV7-2
d_call: .
clone_size: .
cdr3_nt: TGTGCCAGCAGCTCGAGGTTGCTAAATGAGCAGTTCTTC
cdr3_aa: CASSSRLLNEQFF

j_call: TRBJ2-1
v_call: TRBV15
d_call: TRBD2
clone_size: .
cdr3_nt: TGTGCCACCATTCCAAATAGCGGGAGGGCCTACAATGAGCAGTTCTTC
cdr3_aa: CATIPNSGRAYNEQFF

j_call: TRBJ2-5
v_call: TRBV20-1
d_call: TRBD2
clone_size: few
cdr3_nt: TGCAGTGCTCCGGGACTAGCGGGAGGGGTTCAAGAGACCCAGTACTTC
cdr3_aa: CSAPGLAGGVQETQYF

j_call: TRBJ2-7
v_call: TRBV25-1
d_call: TRBD1
clone_size: .
cdr3_nt: TGTGCCAGCAGACACTTCAACAGGGGGCAGTACTTC
cdr3_aa: CASRHFNRGQYF

j_call: TRBJ2-3
v_call: TRBV7-9
d_call: .
clone_size: .
cdr3_nt: TGTGCCAGCAGCCCCCGGGCTGGTTTAAATACGCAGTATTTT
cdr3_aa: CASSPRAGLNTQYF

j_call: TRBJ2-3
v_call: TRBV20-1
d_call: TRBD2
clone_size: .
cdr3_nt: TGCAGTGCTAGAGATCGTGGGAGGGCAGATACGCAGTATTTT
cdr3_aa: CSARDRGRADTQYF

j_call: TRBJ2-3
v_call: TRBV20-1
d_call: .
clone_size: few
cdr3_nt: TGCAGTGCTAGAGTTACCGTCACAGATACGCAGTATTTT
cdr3_aa: CSARVTVTDTQYF

j_call: TRBJ1-2
v_call: TRBV12-3/TRBV12-4
d_call: .
clone_size: .
cdr3_nt: TGTGCCAGCTCTTACCCGGGGAAATCCTATGGCTACACCTTC
cdr3_aa: CASSYPGKSYGYTF

j_call: TRBJ1-1
v_call: TRBV5-1
d_call: .
clone_size: .
cdr3_nt: TGCGCCTCCCGTCCTGGACACTTGAACACTGAAGCTTTCTTT
cdr3_aa: CASRPGHLNTEAFF

j_call: TRBJ2-3
v_call: TRBV7-9
d_call: .
clone_size: once
cdr3_nt: TGTGCCAGCAGCTTATTAGGTTCTAGCACAGATACGCAGTATTTT
cdr3_aa: CASSLLGSSTDTQYF

j_call: TRBJ2-1
v_call: TRBV10-3
d_call: TRBD2
clone_size: .
cdr3_nt: TGTGCCATCAGCTCTAGCGGGAGTGCTGGTGAGCAGTTCTTC
cdr3_aa: CAISSSGSAGEQFF

j_call: TRBJ2-6
v_call: TRBV7-3
d_call: .
clone_size: few
cdr3_nt: TGTGCCAGCAGCTTACTCGGTGGGTCTGGGGCCAACGTCCTGACTTTC
cdr3_aa: CASSLLGGSGANVLTF

j_call: TRBJ2-1
v_call: TRBV9
d_call: .
clone_size: .
cdr3_nt: TGTGCCAGCTCCCGTAGCTCCCTAGACAATGAGCAGTTCTTC
cdr3_aa: CASSRSSLDNEQFF

j_call: TRBJ2-5
v_call: TRBV9
d_call: .
clone_size: .
cdr3_nt: TGTGCCAGCAGCGTAGGGGGACGGGAGACCCAGTACTTC
cdr3_aa: CASSVGGRETQYF

j_call: TRBJ2-5
v_call: TRBV25-1
d_call: .
clone_size: once
cdr3_nt: TGTGCCAGCAGCCCCGGGGGAAGGGAGCGAGGAGAGACCCAGTACTTC
cdr3_aa: CASSPGGRERGETQYF

j_call: TRBJ2-1
v_call: TRBV7-2
d_call: .
clone_size: .
cdr3_nt: TGTGCCAGCAGCTTGGACCCTGTGGGCAGCACTCTGTTCTTC
cdr3_aa: CASSLDPVGSTLFF

j_call: TRBJ2-6
v_call: TRBV3-1
d_call: .
clone_size: .
cdr3_nt: TGTGCCAGTACTACGGGTGGGGCCAACGTCCTGACTTTC
cdr3_aa: CASTTGGANVLTF

j_call: TRBJ2-3
v_call: TRBV7-8
d_call: .
clone_size: .
cdr3_nt: TGTGCCAGCAGCCCACAAGAGGAAGAGCCCCCTTATACGCAGTATTTT
cdr3_aa: CASSPQEEEPPYTQYF

j_call: TRBJ2-1
v_call: TRBV6-1
d_call: TRBD1
clone_size: .
cdr3_nt: TGTGCCAGCAGTGTCAGGGACAGGGGGGCACAGGAGCAGTTCTTC
cdr3_aa: CASSVRDRGAQEQFF